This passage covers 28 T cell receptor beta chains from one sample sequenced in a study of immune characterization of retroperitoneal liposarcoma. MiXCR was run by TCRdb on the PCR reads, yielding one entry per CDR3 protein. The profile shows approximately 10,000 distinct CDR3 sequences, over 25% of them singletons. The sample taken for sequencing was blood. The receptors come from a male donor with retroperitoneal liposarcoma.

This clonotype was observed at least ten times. The CDR3 is CASSLSDNTEAFF. Here the CDR3 DNA reads TGTGCCAGCAGCTTAAGCGACAACACTGAAGCTTTCTTT. The chain combines TRBV7-6 with TRBJ1-1; D remains unclear. The CDR3 sequence is 13 residues long. CDR1 and CDR2 from the germline V gene are SGHVS and FNYEAQ. V was trimmed by 2 bases and J by 2 bases, leaving 6 bases between them.

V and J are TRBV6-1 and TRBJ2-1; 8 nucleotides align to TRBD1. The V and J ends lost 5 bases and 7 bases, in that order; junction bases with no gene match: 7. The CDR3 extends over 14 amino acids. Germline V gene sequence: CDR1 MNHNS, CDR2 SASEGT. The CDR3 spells CASSPNRQGNEQFF. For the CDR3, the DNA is TGTGCCAGCAGTCCCAACCGACAGGGGAATGAGCAGTTCTTC.

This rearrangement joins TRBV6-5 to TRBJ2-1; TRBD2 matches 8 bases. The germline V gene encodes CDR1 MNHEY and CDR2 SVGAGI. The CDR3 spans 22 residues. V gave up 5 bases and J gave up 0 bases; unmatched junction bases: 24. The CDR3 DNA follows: TGTGCCAGCAGTCTGATTATTCCCGGGGGGGCCGAACCCCCAGCCTCCTACAATGAGCAGTTCTTC. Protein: CASSLIIPGGAEPPASYNEQFF.

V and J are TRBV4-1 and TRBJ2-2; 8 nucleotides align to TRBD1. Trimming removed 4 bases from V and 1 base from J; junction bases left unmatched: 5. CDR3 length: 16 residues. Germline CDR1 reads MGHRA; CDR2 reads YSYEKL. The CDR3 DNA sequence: TGCGCCAGCAGCCGACAGACAGGGGTGAACACCGGGGAGCTGTTTTTT. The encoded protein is CASSRQTGVNTGELFF.

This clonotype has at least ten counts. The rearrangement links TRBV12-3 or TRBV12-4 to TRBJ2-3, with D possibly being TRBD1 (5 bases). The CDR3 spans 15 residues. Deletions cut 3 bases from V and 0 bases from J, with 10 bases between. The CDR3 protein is CASSFKGRSTDTQYF. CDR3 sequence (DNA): TGTGCCAGCAGTTTTAAGGGGCGAAGCACAGATACGCAGTATTTT.

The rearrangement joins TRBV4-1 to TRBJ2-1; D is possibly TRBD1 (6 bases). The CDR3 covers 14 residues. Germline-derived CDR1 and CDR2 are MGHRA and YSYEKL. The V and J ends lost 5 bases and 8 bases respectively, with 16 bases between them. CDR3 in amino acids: CASSTLGKGDEQFF. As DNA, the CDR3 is TGCGCCAGCAGCACCCTCGGGAAGGGGGATGAGCAGTTCTTC.

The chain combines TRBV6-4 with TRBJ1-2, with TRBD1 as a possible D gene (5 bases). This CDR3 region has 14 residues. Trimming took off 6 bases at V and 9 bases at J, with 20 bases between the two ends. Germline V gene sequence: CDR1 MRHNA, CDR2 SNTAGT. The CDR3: CASRTLEAGRCYTF. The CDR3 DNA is TGTGCCAGCAGGACCTTAGAGGCAGGGCGATGCTACACCTTC.

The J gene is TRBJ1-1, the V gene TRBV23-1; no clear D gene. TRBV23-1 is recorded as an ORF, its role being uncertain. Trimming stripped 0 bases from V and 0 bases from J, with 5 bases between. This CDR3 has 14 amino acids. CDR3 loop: CASSQSKVNTEAFF. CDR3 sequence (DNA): TGCGCCAGCAGTCAATCGAAGGTGAACACTGAAGCTTTCTTT.

The CDR3 DNA reads TGTGCCAGCAGCCCCAGCTCCTACGAGCAGTTCTTC. It specifies CASSPSSYEQFF. This rearrangement joins TRBV3-1 to TRBJ2-1; D gene ambiguous. The CDR3 sequence is 12 residues long. Germline CDR1 LGHDT, CDR2 YNNKEL (reference sequence). The V and J ends lost 4 bases and 10 bases respectively, with 11 bases between them.

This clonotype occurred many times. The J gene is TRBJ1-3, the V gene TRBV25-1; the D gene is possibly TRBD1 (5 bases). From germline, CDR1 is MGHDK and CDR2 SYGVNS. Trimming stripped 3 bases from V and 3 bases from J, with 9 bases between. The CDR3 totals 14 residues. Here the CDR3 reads CASSDGGSGNTIYF. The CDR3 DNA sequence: TGTGCCAGCAGTGACGGGGGAAGTGGAAACACCATATATTTT.

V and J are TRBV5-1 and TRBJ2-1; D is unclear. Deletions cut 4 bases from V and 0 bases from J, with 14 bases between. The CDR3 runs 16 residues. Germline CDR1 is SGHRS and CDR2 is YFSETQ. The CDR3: CASSQTSSSSYNEQFF. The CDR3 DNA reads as TGCGCCAGCAGCCAGACATCCTCTAGCTCCTACAATGAGCAGTTCTTC.

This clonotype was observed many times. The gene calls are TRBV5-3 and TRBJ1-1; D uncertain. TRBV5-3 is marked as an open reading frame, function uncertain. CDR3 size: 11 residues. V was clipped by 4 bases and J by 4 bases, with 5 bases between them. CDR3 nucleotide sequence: TGTGCCAGAAGCCGTATCACTGAAGCTTTCTTT. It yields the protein CARSRITEAFF.

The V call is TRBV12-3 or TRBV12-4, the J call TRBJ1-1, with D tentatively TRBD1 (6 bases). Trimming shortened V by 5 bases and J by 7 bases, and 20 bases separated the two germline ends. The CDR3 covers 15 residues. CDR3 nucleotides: TGTGCCAGCAGTCCTAGGGGGAGTAGTCATGATGAAGCTTTCTTT. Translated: CASSPRGSSHDEAFF.

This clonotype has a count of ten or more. CDR3 sequence: CASTRLAGMVTDTQYF. CDR3 DNA sequence: TGTGCCAGCACCAGACTAGCGGGAATGGTCACAGATACGCAGTATTTT. The chain employs TRBV6-1 and TRBJ2-3, with 11 bases matching TRBD2. The CDR3 is made up of 16 amino acids. The V gene end was trimmed by 7 bases and the J gene end by 2 bases; junction bases not matched to a gene: 8. Germline loops: CDR1 MNHNS, CDR2 SASEGT.

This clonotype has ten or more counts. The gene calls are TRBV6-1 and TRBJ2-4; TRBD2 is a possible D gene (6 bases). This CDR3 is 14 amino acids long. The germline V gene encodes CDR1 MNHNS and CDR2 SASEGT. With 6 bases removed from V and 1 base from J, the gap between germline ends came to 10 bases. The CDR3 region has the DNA TGTGCCAGCAGGGAGGGGCCGGCCAAAAACATTCAGTACTTC. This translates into CASREGPAKNIQYF.

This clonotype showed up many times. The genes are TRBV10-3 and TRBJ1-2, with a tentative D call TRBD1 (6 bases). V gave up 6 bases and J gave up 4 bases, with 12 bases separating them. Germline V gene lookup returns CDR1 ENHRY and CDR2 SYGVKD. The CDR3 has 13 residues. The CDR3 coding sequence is TGTGCCATCAGCTCACTGACAGGCTATGGCTACACCTTC. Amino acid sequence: CAISSLTGYGYTF.

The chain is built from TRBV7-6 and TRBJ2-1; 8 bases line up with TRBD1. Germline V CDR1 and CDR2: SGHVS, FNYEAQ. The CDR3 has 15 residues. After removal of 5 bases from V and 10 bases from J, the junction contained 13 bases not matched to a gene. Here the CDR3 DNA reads TGTGCCAGCAGCCTAGACAGGGGCGCCGCCTACGAGCAGTTCTTC. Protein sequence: CASSLDRGAAYEQFF.

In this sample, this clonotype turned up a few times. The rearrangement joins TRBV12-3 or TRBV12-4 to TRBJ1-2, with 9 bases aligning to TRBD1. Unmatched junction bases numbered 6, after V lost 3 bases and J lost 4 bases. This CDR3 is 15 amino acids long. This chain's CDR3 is CASSFGTGGTYGYTF. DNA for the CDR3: TGTGCCAGCAGTTTCGGAACAGGGGGCACCTATGGCTACACCTTC.

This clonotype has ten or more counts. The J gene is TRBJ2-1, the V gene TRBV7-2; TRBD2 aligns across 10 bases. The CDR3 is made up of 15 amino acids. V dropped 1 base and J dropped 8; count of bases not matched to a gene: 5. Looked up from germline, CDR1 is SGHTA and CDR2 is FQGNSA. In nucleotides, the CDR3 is TGTGCCAGCAGCTTAGAGCTAGCGGGGGTCGATGAGCAGTTCTTC. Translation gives CASSLELAGVDEQFF. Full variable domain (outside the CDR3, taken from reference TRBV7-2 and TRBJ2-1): GAGVSQSPSNKVTEKGKDVELRCDPISGHTALYWYRQSLGQGLEFLIYFQGNSAPDKSGLPSDRFSAERTGGSVSTLTIQRTQQEDSAVYLCASSLELAGVDEQFFGPGTRLTVL.

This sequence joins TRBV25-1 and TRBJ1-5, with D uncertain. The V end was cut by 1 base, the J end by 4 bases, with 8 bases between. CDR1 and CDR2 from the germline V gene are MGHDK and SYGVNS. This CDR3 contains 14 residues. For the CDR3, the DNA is TGTGCCAGCAGTGAATTCGGCAGTAATCAGCCCCAGCATTTT. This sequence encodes CASSEFGSNQPQHF. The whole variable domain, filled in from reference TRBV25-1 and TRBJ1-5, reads EADIYQTPRYLVIGTGKKITLECSQTMGHDKMYWYQQDPGMELHLIHYSYGVNSTEKGDLSSESTVSRIRTEHFPLTLESARPSHTSQYLCASSEFGSNQPQHFGDGTRLSIL.

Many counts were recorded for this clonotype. The CDR3 coding sequence is TGTGCCAGCAGCTCAAGGACAGTGGACTCTGGGGCCAACGTCCTGACTTTC. This gives the protein CASSSRTVDSGANVLTF. The chain recombines TRBV11-3 with TRBJ2-6; tentatively, D is TRBD1 (6 bases). The CDR3 covers 17 residues. The germline CDR1 and CDR2 sequences are SGHNT and YENEEA. V lost 4 bases and J lost 0, with 13 bases in between.

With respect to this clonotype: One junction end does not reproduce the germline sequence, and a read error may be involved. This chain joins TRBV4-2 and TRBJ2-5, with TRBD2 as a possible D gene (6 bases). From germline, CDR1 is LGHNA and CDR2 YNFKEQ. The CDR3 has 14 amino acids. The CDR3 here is CASSQEFGGETQYF. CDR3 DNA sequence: TGCGCCAGCAGCCAAGAGTTCGGGGGAGAGACCCAGTACTTC.

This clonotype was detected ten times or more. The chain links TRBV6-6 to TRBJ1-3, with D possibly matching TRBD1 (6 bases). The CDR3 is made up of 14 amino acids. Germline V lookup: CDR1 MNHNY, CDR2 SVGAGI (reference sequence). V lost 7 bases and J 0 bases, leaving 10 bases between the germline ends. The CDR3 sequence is CASKQGGSGNTIYF. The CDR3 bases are TGTGCCAGCAAACAAGGGGGCTCTGGAAACACCATATATTTT.

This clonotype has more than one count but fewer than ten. CDR3 in DNA: TGTGCCAGCAGTACCGGACAAGAGACCCAGTACTTC. Its protein product is CASSTGQETQYF. J is TRBJ2-5 and V is TRBV27; D is uncertain. With 5 bases removed from V and 2 bases from J, the gap between germline ends came to 6 bases. Germline V lookup: CDR1 MNHEY, CDR2 SMNVEV (reference sequence). CDR3 length: 12 residues.

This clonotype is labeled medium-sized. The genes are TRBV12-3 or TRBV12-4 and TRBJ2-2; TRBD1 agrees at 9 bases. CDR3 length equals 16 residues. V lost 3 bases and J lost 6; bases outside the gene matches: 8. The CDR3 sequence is CASSFWDRAGAGELFF. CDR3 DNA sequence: TGTGCCAGCAGTTTTTGGGACAGGGCAGGCGCCGGGGAGCTGTTTTTT.

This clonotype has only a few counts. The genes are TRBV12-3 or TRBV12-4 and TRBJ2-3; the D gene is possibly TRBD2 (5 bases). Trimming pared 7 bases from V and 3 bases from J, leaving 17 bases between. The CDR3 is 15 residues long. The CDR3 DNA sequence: TGTGCCAGCACCCCGGACCGGGGTATGACAGATACGCAGTATTTT. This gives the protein CASTPDRGMTDTQYF.

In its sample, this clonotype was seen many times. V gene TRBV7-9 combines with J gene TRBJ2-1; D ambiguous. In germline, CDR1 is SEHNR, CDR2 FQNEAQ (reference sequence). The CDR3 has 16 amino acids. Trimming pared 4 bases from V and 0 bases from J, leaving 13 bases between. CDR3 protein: CASSSFIGSSYNEQFF. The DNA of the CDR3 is TGTGCCAGCAGCTCGTTCATTGGAAGCTCCTACAATGAGCAGTTCTTC.

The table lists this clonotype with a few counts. The CDR3 DNA reads as TGCGCCAGCAGCCAAGAACCCAGGACTTATGGCTACACCTTC. It is translated as CASSQEPRTYGYTF. The chain carries TRBV4-1 and TRBJ1-2; the D is unclear. The CDR3 is 14 residues long. V was cut by 0 bases and J by 5 bases, with 10 bases left in between. Germline values: CDR1 MGHRA, CDR2 YSYEKL.